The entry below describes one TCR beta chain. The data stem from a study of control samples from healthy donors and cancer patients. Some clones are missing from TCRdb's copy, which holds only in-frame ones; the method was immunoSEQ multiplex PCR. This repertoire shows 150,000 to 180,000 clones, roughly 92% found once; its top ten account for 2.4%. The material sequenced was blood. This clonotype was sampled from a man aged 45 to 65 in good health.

Here the CDR3 DNA reads TGTGCCAGCAGTCTTACAGCGGGAGGGCCCTCAGATACGCAGTATTTT. It codes for CASSLTAGGPSDTQYF. V usage is TRBV27 and J usage is TRBJ2-3; TRBD2 agrees at 10 bases. The CDR3 is made up of 16 amino acids. Germline-derived CDR1 and CDR2 are MNHEY and SMNVEV (reference sequence). The junction had 9 bases not matched to a gene; V was cut back by 5 bases and J by 4 bases.